This note documents a single T cell receptor (beta chain) sequence. These data belong to a study of cytomegalovirus exposure and HLA in healthy donors. This CDR3 is 15 amino acids long. CDR1 and CDR2 (germline): SGDLS, YYNGEE. V was shortened by 0 bases and J by 4 bases, with 13 bases between the two germline ends. Profiling relied on immunoSEQ multiplex PCR, and the TCRdb table lists in-frame clones only, not all of them. This sample has approximately 160,000 clones; approximately 88% occur once, and the top ten carry roughly 10%. The specimen sequenced was PBMCs. The chain links TRBV9 to TRBJ1-2, with D perhaps matching TRBD1 (6 bases). The TCR comes from a man aged 30 to 39 in good health and CMV-seropositive. CDR3 coding DNA: TGTGCCAGCAGCGTAGCCGGGACACAAGCCTATGGCTACACCTTC. Its translation is CASSVAGTQAYGYTF.